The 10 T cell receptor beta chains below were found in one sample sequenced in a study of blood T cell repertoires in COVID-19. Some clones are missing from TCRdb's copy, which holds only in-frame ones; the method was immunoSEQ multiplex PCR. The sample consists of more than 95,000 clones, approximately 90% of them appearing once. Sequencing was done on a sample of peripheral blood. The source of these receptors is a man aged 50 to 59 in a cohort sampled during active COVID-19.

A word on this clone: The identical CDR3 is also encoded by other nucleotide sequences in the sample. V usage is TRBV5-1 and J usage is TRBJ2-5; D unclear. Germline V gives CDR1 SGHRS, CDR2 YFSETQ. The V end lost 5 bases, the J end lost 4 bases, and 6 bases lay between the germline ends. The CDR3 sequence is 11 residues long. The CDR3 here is CASSSRETQYF. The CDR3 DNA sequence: TGCGCCAGCAGTTCGAGAGAGACCCAGTACTTC.

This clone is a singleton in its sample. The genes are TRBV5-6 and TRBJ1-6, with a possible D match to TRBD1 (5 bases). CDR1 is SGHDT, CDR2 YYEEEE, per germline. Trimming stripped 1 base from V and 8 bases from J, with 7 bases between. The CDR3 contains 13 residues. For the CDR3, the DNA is TGTGCCAGCAGCTTGAGGGGATATTCACCCCTCCACTTT. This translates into CASSLRGYSPLHF.

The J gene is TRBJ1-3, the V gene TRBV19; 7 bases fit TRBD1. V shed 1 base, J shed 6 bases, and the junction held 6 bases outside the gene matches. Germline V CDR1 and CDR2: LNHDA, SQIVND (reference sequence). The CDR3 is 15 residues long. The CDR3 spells CASSIVGRGANTIYF. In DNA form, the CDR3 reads TGTGCCAGTAGTATAGTTGGCAGGGGGGCAAACACCATATATTTT.

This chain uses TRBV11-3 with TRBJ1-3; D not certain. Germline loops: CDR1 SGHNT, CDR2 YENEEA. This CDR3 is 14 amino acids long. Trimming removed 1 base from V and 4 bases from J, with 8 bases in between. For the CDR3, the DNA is TGTGCCAGCAGCTTAGCCCCCAGAGGAAACACCATATATTTT. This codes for CASSLAPRGNTIYF.

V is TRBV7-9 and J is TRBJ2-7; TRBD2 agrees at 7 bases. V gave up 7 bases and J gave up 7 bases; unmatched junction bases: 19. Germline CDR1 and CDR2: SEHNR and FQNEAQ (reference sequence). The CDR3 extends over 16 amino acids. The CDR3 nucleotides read TGTGCCAGCACCGATGGGGGGGTAGGCGGCTTTACGGAGCAGTACTTC. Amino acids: CASTDGGVGGFTEQYF.

The CDR3 region is CASSQERVETGVYEQYF. The CDR3 nucleotides read TGCGCCAGCAGCCAAGAGAGGGTCGAGACAGGGGTATACGAGCAGTACTTC. The genes are TRBV4-3 and TRBJ2-7, with TRBD1 identical over 8 bases. The V gene end was trimmed by 0 bases and the J gene end by 4 bases; junction bases not matched to a gene: 11. The CDR3 runs to 17 residues. Germline V gene data show CDR1 as LGHNA and CDR2 as YSLEER.

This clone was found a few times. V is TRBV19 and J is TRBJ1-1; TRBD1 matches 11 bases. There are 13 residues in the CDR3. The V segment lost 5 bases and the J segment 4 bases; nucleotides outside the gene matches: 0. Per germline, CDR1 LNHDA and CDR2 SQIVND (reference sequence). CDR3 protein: CASSGQGATEAFF. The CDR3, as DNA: TGTGCCAGTAGTGGACAGGGGGCCACTGAAGCTTTCTTT.

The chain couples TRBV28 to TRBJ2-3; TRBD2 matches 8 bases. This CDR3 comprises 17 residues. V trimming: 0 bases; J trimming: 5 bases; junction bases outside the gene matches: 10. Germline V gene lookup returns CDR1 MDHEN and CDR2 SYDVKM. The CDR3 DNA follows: TGTGCCAGCAGTTTATGGGGGGCTAGCGGGCTTTTAGATACGCAGTATTTT. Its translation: CASSLWGASGLLDTQYF.

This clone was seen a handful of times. The CDR3 loop is CASSYLGQVNSPLHF. The CDR3 region has the DNA TGTGCCAGCAGTTACTTGGGACAGGTTAATTCACCCCTCCACTTT. This rearrangement joins TRBV6-5 to TRBJ1-6; 8 bases match TRBD1. V gave up 1 base and J gave up 6 bases; unmatched junction bases: 2. The CDR3 has 15 residues. Germline CDR1 is MNHEY and CDR2 is SVGAGI.

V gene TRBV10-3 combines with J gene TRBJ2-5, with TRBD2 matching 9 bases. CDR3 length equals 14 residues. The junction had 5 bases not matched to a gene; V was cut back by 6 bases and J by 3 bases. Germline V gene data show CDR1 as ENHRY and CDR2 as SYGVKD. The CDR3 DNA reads TGTGCCATCAGAGCAGCTAGCGGGGAAGAGACCCAGTACTTC. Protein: CAIRAASGEETQYF.